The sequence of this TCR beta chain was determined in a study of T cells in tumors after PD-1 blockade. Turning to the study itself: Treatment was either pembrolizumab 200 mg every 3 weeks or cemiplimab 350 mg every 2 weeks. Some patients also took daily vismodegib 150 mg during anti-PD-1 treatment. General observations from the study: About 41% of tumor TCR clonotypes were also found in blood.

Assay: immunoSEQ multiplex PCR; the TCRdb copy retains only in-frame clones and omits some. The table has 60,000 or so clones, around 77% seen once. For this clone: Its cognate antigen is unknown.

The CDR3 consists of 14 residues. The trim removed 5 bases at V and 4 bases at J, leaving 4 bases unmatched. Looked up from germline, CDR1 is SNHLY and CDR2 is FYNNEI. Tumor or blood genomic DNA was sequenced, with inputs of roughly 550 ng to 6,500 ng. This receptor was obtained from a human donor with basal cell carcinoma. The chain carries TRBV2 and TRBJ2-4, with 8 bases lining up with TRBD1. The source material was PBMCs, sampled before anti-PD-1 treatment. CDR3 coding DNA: TGTGCCAGCAGTCCGGGACAGGCGAAAAACATTCAGTACTTC. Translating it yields CASSPGQAKNIQYF.